This TCR beta chain was sequenced in a study of PD-1 blockade in classical Hodgkin lymphoma. The protocol was immunoSEQ multiplex PCR, while the TCRdb copy is restricted to in-frame clones and leaves out a portion. The sample yields about 58,000 clones, 88% seen once. Trimming took off 3 bases at V and 5 bases at J, with 6 bases between the two ends. The CDR3 contains 12 residues. The germline gives CDR1 LNHNV, CDR2 YYDKDF (reference sequence). This clone was observed a single time. There was relapse after autologous stem cell transplantation in every patient, and there was variation in brentuximab vedotin exposure.

This material consisted of peripheral blood mononuclear cells (PBMCs), taken before the second cycle of nivolumab. This TCR came from a human donor with classical Hodgkin lymphoma. The rearrangement joins TRBV15 to TRBJ2-3; D remains ambiguous. The CDR3 nucleotides read TGTGCCACCAGCAGCTACGGAGATACGCAGTATTTT. It translates to CATSSYGDTQYF.